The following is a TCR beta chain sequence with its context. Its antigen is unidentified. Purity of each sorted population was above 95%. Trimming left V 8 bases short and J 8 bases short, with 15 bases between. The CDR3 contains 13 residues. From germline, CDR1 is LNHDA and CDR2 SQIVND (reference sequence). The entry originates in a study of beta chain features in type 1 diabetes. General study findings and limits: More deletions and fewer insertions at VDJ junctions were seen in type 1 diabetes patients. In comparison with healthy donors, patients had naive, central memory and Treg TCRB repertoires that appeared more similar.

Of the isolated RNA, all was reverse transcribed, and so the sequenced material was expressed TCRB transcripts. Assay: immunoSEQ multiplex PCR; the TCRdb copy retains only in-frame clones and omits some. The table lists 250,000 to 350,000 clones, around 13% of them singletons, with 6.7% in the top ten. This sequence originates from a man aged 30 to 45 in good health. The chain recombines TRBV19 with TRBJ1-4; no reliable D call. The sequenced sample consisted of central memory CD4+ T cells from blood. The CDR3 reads CASRTQNQEKLFF. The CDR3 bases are TGTGCCAGTCGGACTCAAAATCAGGAAAAACTGTTTTTT.